The T cell receptor beta chain described here comes from a study of T cell repertoires in cytomegalovirus infection. In its sample, this clonotype was seen a few times. The ends were cut back, 0 bases at V and 4 bases at J, with 17 bases in the middle. This CDR3 is built from 17 residues. The germline gives CDR1 LGHNA, CDR2 YSLEER. TCRdb independently ran MiXCR on the reads; one entry per CDR3 protein. The repertoire holds around 350,000 distinct CDR3 sequences, with roughly 20% as singletons. Sequencing was performed on PBMCs. The chain combines TRBV4-3 with TRBJ2-3; maybe TRBD1 (5 bases). The sequence came from a human donor in good health (CMV status not recorded). Some clones in this sample may be carry-over from other donors' samples. The CDR3 coding sequence is TGCGCCAGCAGCCAAGAAAGATATCCTTTAGGGGCAGATACGCAGTATTTT. This translates into CASSQERYPLGADTQYF.